This T cell receptor (beta chain) was identified in a study of beta chain features in type 1 diabetes. As for the study in general: Examination spanned approximately 110 million sorted cells from all samples.

What was sequenced were expressed TCRB transcripts, since all of the isolated RNA had been reverse transcribed. TCRdb's copy holds only in-frame clones and misses some; the assay was immunoSEQ multiplex PCR. Here the sample spans a few hundred thousand clones, less than 30% being singletons. V lost 1 base and J lost 1, with 13 bases in between. The CDR3 spans 17 residues. Germline V gene lookup returns CDR1 SGHAT and CDR2 FQNNGV. General study results and limits: Across all four CD4+ subsets, people with type 1 diabetes showed modestly shorter TCRB CDR3s.

Concerning this clone itself: Its target is unknown.

On average, the one heparinised blood draw given by each donor was 90 to 150 mL. The chain employs TRBV11-2 and TRBJ2-2; the D is unclear. The specimen was naive CD4+ T cells from blood. This clonotype originated in a woman in her 30s with type 1 diabetes. Written as DNA, the CDR3 is TGTGCCAGCAGCTTAGGGCGGTTGCGGAAGAACACCGGGGAGCTGTTTTTT. Its translation: CASSLGRLRKNTGELFF.